The source of this TCR beta chain is a study of neurological immune-mediated disorders. Findings and limits, study-wide: Multiple sclerosis patients had less TCR clonal expansion than even healthy controls, unlike HTLV-1-associated myelopathy. TCR-beta repertoires seemed private in all groups, with no expanded CDR3 amino acid sequences shared.

Unsorted libraries were generated from 2 million PBMCs. These cells had been stored in RNAlater at -80 C. This clonotype was recorded at least ten times. Its antigen is not known. Trimming shortened V by 7 bases and J by 4 bases, and 16 bases separated the two germline ends. CDR1 and CDR2 from the germline V gene are DFQATT and SNEGSKA (reference sequence). The CDR3 is 13 amino acids. The making of cDNA relied on 5'RACE with 10-nucleotide random UMIs. TCRdb fed the 5' RACE reads into MiXCR, producing one record per CDR3 protein. The table includes tens of thousands of distinct CDR3 sequences, approximately 3.5% detected once.

Source material: PBMCs. The TCR was taken from a woman aged 50 to 65 with multiple sclerosis. V is TRBV20-1 and J is TRBJ1-1; D unclear. The CDR3 DNA reads as TGCAGTGGCCCTGGGTTGGTGCCCACTGAAGCTTTCTTT. Translation gives CSGPGLVPTEAFF.